The 27 T cell receptor beta chains reported below all come from one sample, sequenced in a study of blood T cell repertoires in COVID-19. The table came from immunoSEQ multiplex PCR; TCRdb's copy has only in-frame clones and leaves some out. The sample includes about 120,000 clones, around 83% of them seen just once. Sequenced: peripheral blood. These receptors were collected from a middle-aged man with acute or convalescent COVID-19.

The chain employs TRBV5-1 and TRBJ2-7; 7 bases agree with TRBD2. Germline V lookup: CDR1 SGHRS, CDR2 YFSETQ. V lost 0 bases, J lost 1 base, and 4 bases stayed unmatched. This CDR3 spans 15 amino acids. The DNA for the CDR3 is TGCGCCAGCAGCTTGGTGGTCGGGGGGTCCTACGAGCAGTACTTC. This encodes CASSLVVGGSYEQYF.

V and J are TRBV2 and TRBJ1-2; 10 positions agree with TRBD1. CDR1 SNHLY and CDR2 FYNNEI come from the germline V gene. The J segment lost 10 bases and the V segment lost 4 bases, leaving 9 bases of the junction unmatched. The CDR3 length is 14 residues. This chain's CDR3 is CASSGTGGRETYTF. The CDR3 DNA sequence: TGTGCCAGCAGTGGGACAGGGGGAAGAGAGACCTACACCTTC.

The chain recombines TRBV13 with TRBJ2-1; 11 nucleotides align to TRBD1. The CDR3 is made up of 15 amino acids. J lost 6 bases, V lost 5 bases, and 6 bases had no gene match. CDR1 and CDR2 (germline): PRHDT, FYEKMQ (reference sequence). CDR3 nucleotide sequence: TGTGCCAGCAGCGCCGGGACAGGGGGGACCAATGAGCAGTTCTTC. Its protein product is CASSAGTGGTNEQFF.

This clone was counted a single time. J is TRBJ2-5 and V is TRBV5-4; weak D call: TRBD2 (7 bases). CDR3 length: 14 residues. CDR1 and CDR2 from the germline V gene are SGHNT and YYREEE (reference sequence). The V gene lost 4 bases and the J gene lost 3 bases, with 13 bases spanning the gap. CDR3 nucleotide sequence: TGTGCCAGCAGCCCGGGGGGCAGGGAAGAGACCCAGTACTTC. It encodes CASSPGGREETQYF.

This rearrangement joins TRBV7-9 to TRBJ2-2; 9 bases fit TRBD1. The germline V gene encodes CDR1 SEHNR and CDR2 FQNEAQ (reference sequence). This CDR3 spans 15 amino acids. Unmatched junction bases numbered 7, after V lost 3 bases and J lost 8 bases. DNA of the CDR3: TGTGCCAGCAGCTTGCAACAGGGGGCGCTTGGGGAGCTGTTTTTT. Its protein is CASSLQQGALGELFF.

V is TRBV25-1 and J is TRBJ1-2, with D unresolved. Germline V gene sequence: CDR1 MGHDK, CDR2 SYGVNS. The CDR3 covers 11 residues. V was cut by 3 bases and J by 7 bases, with 6 bases left in between. Here the CDR3 reads CASSDRFGYTF. The DNA for the CDR3 is TGTGCCAGCAGTGACAGGTTTGGCTACACCTTC.

J is TRBJ2-6 and V is TRBV18; a possible D gene is TRBD1 (5 bases). The CDR3 sequence is 17 residues long. Trimming stripped 2 bases from V and 0 bases from J, with 11 bases between. Germline V gene data show CDR1 as KGHSH and CDR2 as LQKENI. CDR3 nucleotides: TGTGCCAGCTCACCAGGGGCCCCTCGCTCTGGGGCCAACGTCCTGACTTTC. Translating it yields CASSPGAPRSGANVLTF.

The gene calls are TRBV3-1 (or the pseudogene TRBV3-2) and TRBJ1-1; D might be TRBD1 (5 bases). V was trimmed by 2 bases and J by 5 bases, leaving 9 bases between them. Germline CDR1 and CDR2: LGHDT and YNNKEL (reference sequence). The CDR3 is made up of 13 amino acids. The CDR3 here is CASSQQGGTEAFF. Written as DNA, the CDR3 is TGTGCCAGCAGCCAACAGGGTGGGACTGAAGCTTTCTTT.

This chain uses TRBV7-9 with TRBJ1-1, with TRBD1 as a possible D gene (5 bases). The germline V and J ends were trimmed by 5 bases and 1 base, with 14 bases remaining between them. The CDR3 runs to 15 residues. Germline V gives CDR1 SEHNR, CDR2 FQNEAQ (reference sequence). The CDR3 protein is CASSTSTVGNTEAFF. The CDR3 DNA reads as TGTGCCAGCAGCACTTCGACAGTAGGGAACACTGAAGCTTTCTTT.

V and J are TRBV4-3 and TRBJ1-2; 9 bases are a match to TRBD1. Germline V gene lookup returns CDR1 LGHNA and CDR2 YSLEER. V lost 0 bases, J lost 4 bases, and 9 bases stayed unmatched. This CDR3 is built from 17 residues. In DNA, the CDR3 is TGCGCCAGCAGCCAAGATCGGGGACAGGGAGGGGGCTATGGCTACACCTTC. Protein product: CASSQDRGQGGGYGYTF.

V is TRBV29-1 and J is TRBJ2-7, with D possibly TRBD1 on 5 matching bases. Germline loops: CDR1 SQVTM, CDR2 ANQGSEA. V was shortened by 4 bases and J by 1 base, with 17 bases between the two germline ends. The CDR3 is 15 amino acids. CDR3 sequence reads: CSVARGLDSSYEQYF. The CDR3 coding sequence is TGCAGCGTTGCAAGGGGCCTTGACAGTTCCTACGAGCAGTACTTC.

The J gene is TRBJ2-3, the V gene TRBV9; 14 bases are shared with TRBD2. Germline CDR1 is SGDLS and CDR2 is YYNGEE. The CDR3 consists of 16 residues. The V segment lost 3 bases and the J segment 4 bases; nucleotides outside the gene matches: 4. The CDR3 DNA reads as TGTGCCAGCAGCGCGACTAGCGGGGGGGCCCCAGATACGCAGTATTTT. Amino acids: CASSATSGGAPDTQYF.

The rearrangement joins TRBV10-3 to TRBJ1-2; a weak D match, TRBD1 (6 bases). V lost 7 bases to trimming and J lost 5 bases, with 14 bases between them. Germline V gene data show CDR1 as ENHRY and CDR2 as SYGVKD. The CDR3 is 13 amino acids. This CDR3 reads CAITKGEGYGYTF. DNA of the CDR3: TGTGCCATCACCAAGGGGGAGGGTTATGGCTACACCTTC.

The chain uses TRBV5-1 and TRBJ2-5; D might be TRBD1 (6 bases). Germline CDR1 and CDR2: SGHRS and YFSETQ. Trimming took 0 bases from V and 4 from J, leaving 16 bases between them. The CDR3 spans 16 residues. The CDR3 DNA follows: TGCGCCAGCAGCTTGGGACCACAGGGAATCGCAGAGACCCAGTACTTC. Its protein is CASSLGPQGIAETQYF.

This sequence joins TRBV18 and TRBJ2-2, with D unresolved. Germline V lookup: CDR1 KGHSH, CDR2 LQKENI. The CDR3 runs 15 residues. V shed 5 bases and J shed 6 bases, with 16 bases lying between them. CDR3 sequence (DNA): TGTGCCAGCTCATCGTCTAGTATCCGTCCCGGGGAGCTGTTTTTT. Translating gives CASSSSSIRPGELFF.

V gene TRBV11-2 combines with J gene TRBJ2-2; 8 bases fit TRBD2. The length of the CDR3 is 16 residues. In germline, CDR1 is SGHAT, CDR2 FQNNGV. V dropped 8 bases and J dropped 5; count of bases not matched to a gene: 13. In DNA form, the CDR3 reads TGTGCCAGCTCGGGGGGGGCCGGGCTTAATACCGGGGAGCTGTTTTTT. It is translated as CASSGGAGLNTGELFF.

This clone was found a few times. CDR3 nucleotide sequence: TGCGCCAGCAGCTTGGCTACAGGGGGAAGCTCCTACAATGAGCAGTTCTTC. It is translated as CASSLATGGSSYNEQFF. This chain connects TRBV5-1 to TRBJ2-1, with 8 bases matching TRBD1. This CDR3 has 17 residues. V dropped 0 bases and J dropped 0; count of bases not matched to a gene: 5. Germline V lookup: CDR1 SGHRS, CDR2 YFSETQ.

The rearrangement joins TRBV7-2 to TRBJ1-1; the match to TRBD1 covers 7 bases. Germline V gives CDR1 SGHTA, CDR2 FQGNSA. Trimming took 1 base from V and 6 from J; bases not matched to a gene: 14. This CDR3 has 17 residues. The CDR3, as DNA: TGTGCCAGCAGCTTAGGGAGGGCGGACAGGCGGCTCGCTGAAGCTTTCTTT. Its translation is CASSLGRADRRLAEAFF.

This chain joins TRBV24-1 and TRBJ2-3, with a possible D match to TRBD2 (5 bases). The CDR3 runs 16 residues. Germline-derived CDR1 and CDR2 are KGHDR and SFDVKD. Trimming shortened V by 3 bases and J by 5 bases, and 17 bases separated the two germline ends. CDR3 region: CATSDPSGRPGDTQYF. Here the CDR3 DNA reads TGTGCCACCAGTGATCCCAGCGGCCGCCCTGGAGATACGCAGTATTTT.

This chain uses TRBV19 with TRBJ2-3; TRBD2 is a possible D gene (6 bases). CDR1 LNHDA and CDR2 SQIVND come from the germline V gene (reference sequence). This CDR3 is built from 13 residues. The V and J ends lost 3 bases and 11 bases respectively, with 15 bases between them. For the CDR3, the DNA is TGTGCCAGTAGTATTGGAGGGCACGGGTTGCAGTATTTT. Residues: CASSIGGHGLQYF.

The V gene is TRBV5-8, the J gene TRBJ2-7, with TRBD1 matching 10 bases. CDR3 size: 13 residues. J was trimmed by 3 bases and V by 3 bases; bases with no gene match: 0. Germline V gives CDR1 SGHTS, CDR2 YDEGEE. For the CDR3, the DNA is TGTGCCAGCAGCTGGGACAGGGGCTACGAGCAGTACTTC. Its translation: CASSWDRGYEQYF.

This clone was found once. The rearrangement joins TRBV7-2 to TRBJ2-3; 7 nucleotides match TRBD1. Germline loops: CDR1 SGHTA, CDR2 FQGNSA. V shed 5 bases, J shed 4 bases, and the junction held 6 bases outside the gene matches. This CDR3 has 14 amino acids. In DNA, the CDR3 is TGTGCCAGCAGCAATAGACAGGGCCCAGATACGCAGTATTTT. Protein: CASSNRQGPDTQYF.

The chain recombines TRBV6-4 with TRBJ2-1; TRBD2 agrees at 7 bases. The J segment lost 7 bases and the V segment lost 0 bases, leaving 3 bases of the junction unmatched. The CDR3 totals 14 residues. The germline gives CDR1 MRHNA, CDR2 SNTAGT. The CDR3 nucleotides read TGTGCCAGCAGTGACTCGGGGGGGAGAAATGAGCAGTTCTTC. Translation: CASSDSGGRNEQFF.

The chain links TRBV5-5 to TRBJ1-4; D is unclear. V was shortened by 2 bases and J by 1 base, with 3 bases between the two germline ends. Germline CDR1 is SGHKS and CDR2 is YYEKEE (reference sequence). The CDR3 contains 13 residues. As DNA, the CDR3 is TGTGCCAGCAGCTTTCAAACTAATGAAAAACTGTTTTTT. This sequence encodes CASSFQTNEKLFF.

This chain uses TRBV30 with TRBJ1-1, with D hard to call. CDR1 and CDR2 from the germline V gene are GTSNPN and SVGIG (reference sequence). The CDR3 runs 13 residues. Trimming took 5 bases from V and 0 from J, leaving 10 bases between them. CDR3 nucleotide sequence: TGTGCCTGGGACTACCGATTGAACACTGAAGCTTTCTTT. It translates to CAWDYRLNTEAFF.

This chain's CDR3 is CAIRDPRVTATNTGELFF. CDR3 DNA: TGTGCCATCAGGGATCCGAGAGTGACAGCCACGAACACCGGGGAGCTGTTTTTT. J is TRBJ2-2 and V is TRBV10-3; D is possibly TRBD1 (5 bases). The V and J ends lost 6 bases and 0 bases respectively, with 20 bases between them. The CDR3 runs to 18 residues. Germline-derived CDR1 and CDR2 are ENHRY and SYGVKD.

V gene TRBV9 combines with J gene TRBJ2-7, with TRBD1 matching 12 bases. The ends lost 2 bases at V and 5 bases at J; junction bases unmatched: 2. Germline CDR1 reads SGDLS; CDR2 reads YYNGEE. This CDR3 is built from 14 residues. In nucleotides, the CDR3 is TGTGCCAGCAGCGTTGGGGACAGGGGGCACGAGCAGTACTTC. Translating gives CASSVGDRGHEQYF. Full variable domain (remainder filled in from reference TRBV9 and TRBJ2-7): DSGVTQTPKHLITATGQRVTLRCSPRSGDLSVYWYQQSLDQGLQFLIQYYNGEERAKGNILERFSAQQFPDLHSELNLSSLELGDSALYFCASSVGDRGHEQYFGPGTRLTVT.